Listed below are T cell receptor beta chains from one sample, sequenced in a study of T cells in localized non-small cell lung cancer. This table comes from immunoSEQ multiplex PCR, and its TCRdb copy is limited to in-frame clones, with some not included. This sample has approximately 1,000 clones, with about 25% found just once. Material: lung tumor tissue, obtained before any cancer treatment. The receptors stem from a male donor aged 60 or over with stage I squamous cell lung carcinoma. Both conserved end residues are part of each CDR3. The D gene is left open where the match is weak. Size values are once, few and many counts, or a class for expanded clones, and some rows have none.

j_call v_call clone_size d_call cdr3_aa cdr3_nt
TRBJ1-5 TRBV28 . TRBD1 CASSPMTGVHQPQHF TGTGCCAGCAGTCCGATGACAGGGGTACATCAGCCCCAGCATTTT
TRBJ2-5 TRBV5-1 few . CASSLEQVQETQYF TGCGCCAGCAGCTTGGAACAGGTCCAAGAGACCCAGTACTTC
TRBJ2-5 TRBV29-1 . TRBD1 CSVGLIRGKQETQYF TGCAGCGTCGGGTTAATCAGGGGGAAACAAGAGACCCAGTACTTC
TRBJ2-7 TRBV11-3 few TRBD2 CASSLALTGGHYEQYF TGTGCCAGCAGCTTGGCGTTGACGGGAGGCCACTACGAGCAGTACTTC
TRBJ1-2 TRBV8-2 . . CGIITRRKTYGYTF TGTGGCATCATAACGAGGAGAAAGACCTATGGCTACACCTTC
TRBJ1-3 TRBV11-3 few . CASSLGTVSGNTIYF TGTGCCAGCAGCTTAGGGACAGTCTCTGGAAACACCATATATTTT
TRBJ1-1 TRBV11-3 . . CASSPLVSGTEAFF TGTGCCAGCAGCCCTTTAGTAAGCGGCACTGAAGCTTTCTTT
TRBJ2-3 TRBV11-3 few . CASSPPGTQSRTDTQYF TGTGCCAGCAGCCCCCCCGGGACCCAATCTAGGACAGATACGCAGTATTTT
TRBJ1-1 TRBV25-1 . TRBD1 CASSFGGGRAFF TGTGCCAGCAGTTTCGGAGGGGGCCGAGCTTTCTTT